Presented here are 31 T cell receptor beta chains from one specimen sequenced in a study of blood T cell repertoires in COVID-19. Produced via immunoSEQ multiplex PCR; TCRdb's table is partial and in-frame only. This table has about 350,000 clones, around 87% appearing once. Sample: PBMCs or T cells enriched from blood (not recorded which). The receptors derive from a woman aged 25 to 45 who had recovered from COVID-19.

About this clone itself: Other nucleotide sequences from this sample produce the same CDR3. This chain uses TRBV9 with TRBJ1-2; D unresolved. Deletions cut 3 bases from V and 2 bases from J, with 8 bases between. The CDR3 is 13 amino acids. Germline V CDR1 and CDR2: SGDLS, YYNGEE. The CDR3 sequence is CASSATENYGYTF. CDR3 DNA sequence: TGTGCCAGCAGCGCCACGGAGAACTATGGCTACACCTTC.

The table lists this clone with a count of one. CDR3 bases: TGCGCCAGCAGTGAGCCGGGGACACTCTTTTCGGACACTGAAGCTTTCTTT. Its protein product is CASSEPGTLFSDTEAFF. This rearrangement joins TRBV10-1 to TRBJ1-1; D might be TRBD1 (6 bases). V lost 2 bases and J 3 bases, leaving 19 bases between the germline ends. Germline V lookup: CDR1 WNHNN, CDR2 SYGVQD (reference sequence). CDR3 length: 17 amino acids.

The chain carries TRBV13 and TRBJ1-2; D is uncertain. Trimming took 8 bases from V and 1 from J, leaving 11 bases between them. Germline V gene data show CDR1 as PRHDT and CDR2 as FYEKMQ (reference sequence). The CDR3 loop spans 13 amino acids. Written as DNA, the CDR3 is TGTGCCAGCTCTGGCAGGCTTAACTATGGCTACACCTTC. This sequence encodes CASSGRLNYGYTF.

This clone was observed a single time. The chain has TRBV14 and TRBJ2-1, with no clear D. Between the trimmed V and J ends, which lost 4 bases and 8 bases, there was a span of 9 bases. The CDR3 is made up of 12 amino acids. CDR1 is SGHDN and CDR2 is FVKESK in the germline V gene. CDR3 nucleotide sequence: TGTGCCAGCAGCCGAGCCCGTTATGAGCAGTTCTTC. This codes for CASSRARYEQFF.

CDR3 coding DNA: TGTGCCAGCAGCTTAGCGCTAGTCACAGGAGAGACCCAGTACTTC. Amino acid sequence: CASSLALVTGETQYF. The chain couples TRBV7-2 to TRBJ2-5; a possible D gene is TRBD1 (5 bases). CDR3 size: 15 residues. The germline gives CDR1 SGHTA, CDR2 FQGNSA. V was cut by 0 bases and J by 4 bases, with 12 bases left in between.

The genes are TRBV7-2 and TRBJ1-4; 9 bases are shared with TRBD1. The V gene's germline CDR1 is SGHTA and CDR2 FQGNSA. With V trimmed by 1 base and J by 5 bases, 11 bases remained unmatched. The CDR3 extends over 18 amino acids. DNA for the CDR3: TGTGCCAGCAGCTTAGGATCGATTGGGGGACAGGGAAATGAAAAACTGTTTTTT. Residues: CASSLGSIGGQGNEKLFF.

The V and J genes are TRBV4-1 and TRBJ2-2; 9 bases fit TRBD2. CDR1 and CDR2 (germline): MGHRA, YSYEKL. The CDR3 length is 17 residues. V was clipped by 2 bases and J by 3 bases; unmatched bases: 7. The CDR3 nucleotides are TGCGCCAGCAGCCAATGGGGTAGCGGGGGAGACACCGGGGAGCTGTTTTTT. Translating gives CASSQWGSGGDTGELFF.

This chain uses TRBV3-1 (or the pseudogene TRBV3-2) with TRBJ1-3; D unclear. Germline CDR1 is LGHDT and CDR2 is YNNKEL (reference sequence). The CDR3 is 15 residues long. V gave up 2 bases and J gave up 0 bases, with 8 bases separating them. CDR3 nucleotides: TGTGCCAGCAGCCAACCAGTCGTCTCTGGAAACACCATATATTTT. This encodes CASSQPVVSGNTIYF.

This chain joins TRBV7-2 and TRBJ1-1; TRBD1 agrees at 9 bases. Germline V gene sequence: CDR1 SGHTA, CDR2 FQGNSA. Trimming at V came to 5 bases and at J to 10 bases, leaving 8 bases not matched to a gene. The CDR3 sequence is 13 residues long. The CDR3 DNA reads TGTGCCAGCAGCCAGGACAGGGGAAGAGTAGCTTTCTTT. Translating it yields CASSQDRGRVAFF.

The chain links TRBV29-1 to TRBJ1-5; TRBD1 might be the D (6 bases). Trimming pared 7 bases from V and 5 bases from J, leaving 12 bases between. This CDR3 region has 12 residues. Germline lookup yields CDR1 SQVTM and CDR2 ANQGSEA. The CDR3 loop is CSAGDTHQPQHF. Written as DNA, the CDR3 is TGCAGCGCCGGGGACACACATCAGCCCCAGCATTTT.

The V and J genes are TRBV3-1 (or the pseudogene TRBV3-2) and TRBJ1-4; D is perhaps TRBD1 (5 bases). V dropped 0 bases and J dropped 8 bases, with 7 bases sitting between them. The germline V gene encodes CDR1 LGHDT and CDR2 YNNKEL (reference sequence). This CDR3 contains 13 residues. The CDR3 sequence is CASSQDRGEKLFF. CDR3 coding DNA: TGTGCCAGCAGCCAAGATCGGGGGGAAAAACTGTTTTTT.

The chain is built from TRBV27 and TRBJ1-6, with a weak D call TRBD1 (6 bases). The germline gives CDR1 MNHEY, CDR2 SMNVEV (reference sequence). Trimming stripped 5 bases from V and 12 bases from J, with 26 bases between. This CDR3 has 17 residues. In nucleotides, the CDR3 is TGTGCCAGCAGTGGGGGCATTGGGGCGATGGGGGAAGAACCCCTCCACTTT. Amino acid sequence: CASSGGIGAMGEEPLHF.

The J gene is TRBJ1-1, the V gene TRBV19, with a tentative D call TRBD1 (6 bases). Germline CDR1 and CDR2: LNHDA and SQIVND (reference sequence). The V and J ends lost 5 bases and 8 bases respectively, with 18 bases between them. CDR3 length equals 14 residues. The CDR3 DNA follows: TGTGCCAGTAGTCCTGCCGTGGGGAGGGGGGAAGCTTTCTTT. This gives the protein CASSPAVGRGEAFF.

The CDR3 DNA sequence: TGTGCCAGCAGCTTAATTAGCGGGGGGGCAATAAGTGAGACCCAGTACTTC. It codes for CASSLISGGAISETQYF. The chain couples TRBV7-6 to TRBJ2-5; 11 positions match TRBD2. This CDR3 has 17 residues. J was trimmed by 5 bases and V by 2 bases; bases with no gene match: 10. CDR1 is SGHVS, CDR2 FNYEAQ, per germline.

This rearrangement joins TRBV2 to TRBJ1-2; no firm D call. CDR1 SNHLY and CDR2 FYNNEI come from the germline V gene. The CDR3 has 12 amino acids. The V and J ends lost 5 bases and 5 bases respectively, with 9 bases between them. DNA of the CDR3: TGTGCCAGCAGTAGGACTGGGTATGGCTACACCTTC. Translating it yields CASSRTGYGYTF.

The V and J genes are TRBV3-1 (or the pseudogene TRBV3-2) and TRBJ1-2; D ambiguous. The germline V and J ends were trimmed by 1 base and 1 base, with 10 bases remaining between them. The CDR3 length is 15 residues. Per the germline V gene, CDR1 is LGHDT and CDR2 is YNNKEL (reference sequence). The CDR3, as DNA: TGTGCCAGCAGCCAAGGGCATCGGGTTAACTATGGCTACACCTTC. Translated, it gives CASSQGHRVNYGYTF.

This sequence joins TRBV25-1 and TRBJ2-1; D remains ambiguous. The CDR3 has 12 residues. V lost 1 base to trimming and J lost 8 bases, with 6 bases between them. CDR1 MGHDK and CDR2 SYGVNS come from the germline V gene. In DNA form, the CDR3 reads TGTGCCAGCAGTGAATCCCCAGATGAGCAGTTCTTC. Its translation: CASSESPDEQFF. Full variable domain (rest looked up from reference TRBV25-1 and TRBJ2-1): EADIYQTPRYLVIGTGKKITLECSQTMGHDKMYWYQQDPGMELHLIHYSYGVNSTEKGDLSSESTVSRIRTEHFPLTLESARPSHTSQYLCASSESPDEQFFGPGTRLTVL.

V and J are TRBV10-3 and TRBJ1-1; D ambiguous. The CDR3 length is 15 residues. The germline V and J ends were trimmed by 3 bases and 7 bases, with 18 bases remaining between them. Germline V lookup: CDR1 ENHRY, CDR2 SYGVKD. The CDR3 DNA reads TGTGCCATCAGTGACCGTCCCAGAGATGGCGGTGAAGCTTTCTTT. Its protein is CAISDRPRDGGEAFF.

The genes are TRBV30 and TRBJ2-5, with 7 bases matching TRBD1. Looked up from germline, CDR1 is GTSNPN and CDR2 is SVGIG (reference sequence). The CDR3 spans 14 residues. V lost 2 bases, J lost 5 bases, and 8 bases stayed unmatched. CDR3 coding DNA: TGTGCCTGGAGTAGGAATAGGGGGCCGGAGACCCAGTACTTC. Amino acid sequence: CAWSRNRGPETQYF.

This rearrangement joins TRBV11-2 to TRBJ1-2, with 7 nucleotides matching TRBD1. V lost 1 base to trimming and J lost 2 bases; unmatched junction nucleotides: 4. The CDR3 spans 15 residues. From germline, CDR1 is SGHAT and CDR2 FQNNGV. This CDR3 reads CASSLVQGGNYGYTF. CDR3 DNA: TGTGCCAGCAGCTTAGTGCAGGGGGGAAACTATGGCTACACCTTC.

To note about this clone: Additional DNA sequences in this sample encode the identical CDR3. The chain has TRBV5-1 and TRBJ2-5; no firm D call. With 4 bases removed from V and 0 bases from J, the gap between germline ends came to 4 bases. CDR3 length equals 12 residues. CDR1 SGHRS and CDR2 YFSETQ come from the germline V gene. The CDR3: CASSPDQETQYF. In DNA form, the CDR3 reads TGCGCCAGCAGCCCTGACCAAGAGACCCAGTACTTC.

The chain links TRBV4-2 to TRBJ2-5; 12 bases agree with TRBD2. The CDR3 covers 16 residues. Per the germline V gene, CDR1 is LGHNA and CDR2 is YNFKEQ. V shed 4 bases and J 4 bases; nucleotides not matched to a gene: 7. In DNA form, the CDR3 reads TGTGCCAGCAGCCCCTCTAGCGGGGGGGCCGGAGAGACCCAGTACTTC. Amino acids: CASSPSSGGAGETQYF.

CDR3 in amino acids: CASSPASGAYNEQFF. The CDR3 region has the DNA TGTGCCAGTAGTCCAGCTAGCGGGGCTTACAATGAGCAGTTCTTC. The chain carries TRBV19 and TRBJ2-1; 9 nucleotides match TRBD2. The V gene's germline CDR1 is LNHDA and CDR2 SQIVND (reference sequence). V lost 5 bases, J lost 4 bases, and 6 bases stayed unmatched. The CDR3 extends over 15 amino acids.

J is TRBJ1-1 and V is TRBV27; 8 positions agree with TRBD1. With V trimmed by 7 bases and J by 4 bases, 11 bases remained unmatched. The length of the CDR3 is 15 residues. The germline CDR1 and CDR2 sequences are MNHEY and SMNVEV (reference sequence). The CDR3 protein is CASKQGALQITEAFF. DNA of the CDR3: TGTGCCAGCAAGCAGGGGGCCCTGCAAATCACTGAAGCTTTCTTT.

V and J are TRBV5-5 and TRBJ1-2; TRBD1 matches 7 bases. The germline V gene has CDR1 SGHKS and CDR2 YYEKEE (reference sequence). J was trimmed by 7 bases and V by 3 bases; bases with no gene match: 12. The CDR3 is 15 residues long. This CDR3 is CASSSGSRTGGGYTF. DNA for the CDR3: TGTGCCAGCAGCTCTGGGTCCCGGACAGGCGGTGGCTACACCTTC.

The V call is TRBV4-1, the J call TRBJ2-3; a weak D match, TRBD2 (7 bases). The CDR3 is 18 amino acids. Germline V gene lookup returns CDR1 MGHRA and CDR2 YSYEKL. Deletions cut 1 base from V and 5 bases from J, with 22 bases between. For the CDR3, the DNA is TGCGCCAGCAGCCAAGCCGGGTTTTATGCGGGGGCTGGAGATACGCAGTATTTT. Its protein is CASSQAGFYAGAGDTQYF.

The chain recombines TRBV4-3 with TRBJ1-1; 7 nucleotides align to TRBD1. Per the germline V gene, CDR1 is LGHNA and CDR2 is YSLEER. This CDR3 is 15 amino acids long. Trimming cost V 4 bases and J 3 bases; bases outside gene matches: 8. CDR3 protein: CASSLRQGGYTEAFF. Written as DNA, the CDR3 is TGCGCCAGCAGCCTTAGACAGGGCGGGTACACTGAAGCTTTCTTT.

This sequence joins TRBV28 and TRBJ1-4; D uncertain. V shed 7 bases and J shed 4 bases, with 16 bases lying between them. Germline V gene lookup returns CDR1 MDHEN and CDR2 SYDVKM. CDR3 length: 15 amino acids. CDR3 nucleotides: TGTGCCAGCACCCCTGCGGCGCTAGTTAATGAAAAACTGTTTTTT. This sequence encodes CASTPAALVNEKLFF.

The CDR3 nucleotides are TGTGCCAGCAGCCAAGGGGGCTTGATACGAGCGCAGTACTTC. Its translation is CASSQGGLIRAQYF. The rearrangement links TRBV3-1 (or the pseudogene TRBV3-2) to TRBJ2-7; TRBD1 is a possible D gene (5 bases). Germline CDR1 is LGHDT and CDR2 is YNNKEL (reference sequence). The CDR3 is 14 residues long. Trimming left V 1 base short and J 9 bases short, with 16 bases between.

V is TRBV10-1 and J is TRBJ1-4; 9 bases align to TRBD1. This CDR3 is 15 amino acids long. V gave up 3 bases and J gave up 5 bases; unmatched junction bases: 4. CDR1 is WNHNN, CDR2 SYGVQD, per germline (reference sequence). The CDR3 region has the DNA TGCGCCAGCAGTGACCCGGGACAGGGAAATGAAAAACTGTTTTTT. Amino acids: CASSDPGQGNEKLFF.

The chain uses TRBV28 and TRBJ1-2, with D unclear. CDR1 and CDR2 from the germline V gene are MDHEN and SYDVKM. V was trimmed by 2 bases and J by 7 bases, leaving 11 bases between them. The CDR3 is 13 amino acids. The CDR3 DNA is TGTGCCAGCAGTTTAGTCGCTATCCGTGGCTACACCTTC. As protein: CASSLVAIRGYTF.